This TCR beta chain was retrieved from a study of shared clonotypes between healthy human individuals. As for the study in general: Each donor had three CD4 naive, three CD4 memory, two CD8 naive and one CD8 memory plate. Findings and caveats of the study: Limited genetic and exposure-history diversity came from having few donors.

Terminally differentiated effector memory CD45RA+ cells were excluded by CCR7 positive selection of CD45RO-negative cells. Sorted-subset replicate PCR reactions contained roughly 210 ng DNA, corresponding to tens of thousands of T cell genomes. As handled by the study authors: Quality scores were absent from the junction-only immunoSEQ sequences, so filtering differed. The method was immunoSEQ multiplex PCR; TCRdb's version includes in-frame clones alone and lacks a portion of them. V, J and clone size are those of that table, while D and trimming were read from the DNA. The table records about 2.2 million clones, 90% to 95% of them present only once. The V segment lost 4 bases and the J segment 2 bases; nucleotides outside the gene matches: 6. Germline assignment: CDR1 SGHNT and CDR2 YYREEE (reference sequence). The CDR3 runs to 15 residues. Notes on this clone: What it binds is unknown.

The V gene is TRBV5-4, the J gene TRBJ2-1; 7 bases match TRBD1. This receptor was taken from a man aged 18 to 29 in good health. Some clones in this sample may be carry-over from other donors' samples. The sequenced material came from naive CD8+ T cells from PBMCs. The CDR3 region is CASSPGTETYNEQFF. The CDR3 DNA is TGTGCCAGCAGCCCGGGGACAGAGACCTACAATGAGCAGTTCTTC.